The clone carrying this T cell receptor beta chain has a count of ten or more. The antigen remains unidentified. Diagnostic conclusions were grounded in clinical symptoms, serum thyroxine, TRAb, thyroid ultrasound and orbital computed tomography. From RNA, the CDR3 regions of TCR beta chains were amplified and sequenced. The library came from an HTBI-primed first-round RT-PCR and a second-round multiplex PCR. TCRdb re-derived calls from the multiplex PCR reads in MiXCR, one entry per CDR3 protein. The data contain 300,000 to 350,000 distinct CDR3 sequences, roughly 16% of them singletons. CDR1 and CDR2 from the germline V gene are DFQATT and SNEGSKA (reference sequence). The CDR3 length is 13 residues. Trimming cost V 8 bases and J 3 bases, with 16 bases left between them. This record belongs to a study of Graves' ophthalmopathy and Graves' hyperthyroidism. Study in general: Specimen type is peripheral blood, obtained at initial diagnosis before any treatment.

Study results and caveats: Most thyroid clonotypes with frequency above 0.001 were detected in blood too. Discriminating ophthalmopathy from stable hyperthyroidism, a 13-signature model attained a sensitivity of around 87% and a specificity of approximately 81%.

This rearrangement joins TRBV20-1 to TRBJ1-1; D not certain. Specimen: peripheral blood. This TCR derives from an adult man with Graves' ophthalmopathy. The CDR3: CSPLGGRDTEAFF. The DNA of the CDR3 is TGCAGTCCACTGGGAGGGCGGGACACTGAAGCTTTCTTT.